A selection of T cell receptor beta chains follows, all from one sample in a study of blood T cell repertoires in COVID-19. Libraries were prepared by immunoSEQ multiplex PCR; TCRdb keeps only in-frame clonotypes and omits some of them. Found here are tens of thousands of clones, 85% to 90% of them singletons; the top ten hold approximately 15%. Material for sequencing was peripheral blood. The receptors were sampled from a man aged 80 or over with acute or convalescent COVID-19. Both conserved end residues are part of each CDR3.

TRBJ1-4 | TRBV27 | CASSLWGTGGEKLFF
TRBJ2-3 | TRBV20-1 | CSASGRGPTDTQYF
TRBJ1-5 | TRBV7-8 | CASSQGLAVQRVSNQPQHF
TRBJ1-3 | TRBV3-1/TRBV3-2 | CASSQDRVSGNTIYF
TRBJ1-4 | TRBV30 | CASDRGRLNEKLFF
TRBJ1-1 | TRBV5-1 | CASSIQTGVNTEAFF
TRBJ2-7 | TRBV5-6 | CADSKGPTSYEQYF
TRBJ2-7 | TRBV11-2 | CASSRTGASYEQYF
TRBJ2-3 | TRBV20-1 | CSGQNLDTQYF
TRBJ1-5 | TRBV15 | CATSSRNRGEYSNQPQHF
TRBJ2-3 | TRBV5-1 | CASSLGLAGGFIDTQYF
TRBJ2-7 | TRBV7-9 | CASSPGATHSSYEQYF
TRBJ1-1 | TRBV11-3 | CASSLEGDTEAFF
TRBJ2-7 | TRBV4-1 | CASSQRTGIYEQYF
TRBJ2-3 | TRBV5-1 | CASRASGSSTDTQYF
TRBJ1-2 | TRBV7-9 | CASSLAGTEVYGYTF
TRBJ2-1 | TRBV7-9 | CASSLGSSGYNEQFF
TRBJ2-5 | TRBV5-1 | CASSFVLVSSGQETQYF
TRBJ1-1 | TRBV6-5 | CASSPPWGRTEAFF
TRBJ1-2 | TRBV6-4 | CASSESGIGYGYTF
TRBJ2-1 | TRBV15 | CATSRGLKGLLNEQFF
TRBJ1-4 | TRBV5-6 | CASSWDRAPNEKLFF
TRBJ1-3 | TRBV4-1 | CASALGGSGNTIYF
TRBJ2-5 | TRBV18 | CASSPWRDPQETQYF
TRBJ1-2 | TRBV15 | CATSRDTDYTF
TRBJ2-7 | TRBV5-4 | CASSSPPAGGVNEQYF
TRBJ2-2 | TRBV14 | CASSQGGLLNTGELFF
TRBJ2-1 | TRBV11-2 | CASSFAMRQGYNEQFF
TRBJ1-4 | TRBV15 | CATSRDLQGPTNEKLFF
TRBJ2-7 | TRBV27 | CASSPRDRGSYEQYF
TRBJ1-1 | TRBV10-1 | CASRQGLNTEAFF
TRBJ1-4 | TRBV19 | CASSISGGLGGELFF
TRBJ1-5 | TRBV29-1 | CSVEDPGQPQHF
TRBJ1-2 | TRBV7-2 | CASSPMGTDGRSYTF
TRBJ1-5 | TRBV19 | CASILRGANQPQHF
TRBJ2-5 | TRBV29-1 | CSVEGGTRGEETQYF
TRBJ1-2 | TRBV6-5 | CASNPLGETGYGYTF
TRBJ2-1 | TRBV11-2 | CASSLEGLAVGGQFF
TRBJ1-4 | TRBV11-2 | CASSLGVATAVFF
TRBJ2-3 | TRBV7-2 | CASSFYEKDTQYF
TRBJ1-5 | TRBV6-1 | CASSEGLNSNQPQHF
TRBJ1-5 | TRBV5-6 | CASSAMVEQDQPQHF
TRBJ2-6 | TRBV5-5 | CASILGQTGANVLTF
TRBJ2-7 | TRBV28 | CASSNRGSSYEQYF
TRBJ1-1 | TRBV9 | CASSVGWTGRTTEAFF
TRBJ2-1 | TRBV18 | CASSPLGPYNEQFF
TRBJ2-7 | TRBV28 | CASSPGSLDRPYEQYF
TRBJ1-4 | TRBV6-5 | CASSSGTRNEKLFF
TRBJ1-1 | TRBV11-3 | CASSLAGNTEAFF
TRBJ1-3 | TRBV14 | CASSQALAGNTIYF
TRBJ1-6 | TRBV28 | CASRAYRGNNSPLHF